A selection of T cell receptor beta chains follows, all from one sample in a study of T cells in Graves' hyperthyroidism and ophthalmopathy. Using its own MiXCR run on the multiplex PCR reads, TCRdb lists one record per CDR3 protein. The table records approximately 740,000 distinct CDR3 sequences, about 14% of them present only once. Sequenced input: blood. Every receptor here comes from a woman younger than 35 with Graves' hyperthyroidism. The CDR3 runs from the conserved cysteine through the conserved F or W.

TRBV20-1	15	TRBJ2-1	CSADKLEIAYNEQFF
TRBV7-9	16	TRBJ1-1	CASSLVGSGAHTEAFF
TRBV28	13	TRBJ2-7	CAPNASATDEQYF
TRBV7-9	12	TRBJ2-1	CASSARIPEQFF
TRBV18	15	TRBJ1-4	CASSPSWRGNEKLFF
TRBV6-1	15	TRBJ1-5	CASSPGGWDNQPQHF
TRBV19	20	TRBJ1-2	CASSTSRKRNRKQANYGYTF
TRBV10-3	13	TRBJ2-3	CAISHRDTDTQYF
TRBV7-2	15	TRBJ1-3	CASSLGGAGGNTIYF
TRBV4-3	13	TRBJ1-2	CASSQDHVQGYTF
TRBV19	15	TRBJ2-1	CASSISAGPYNEQFF
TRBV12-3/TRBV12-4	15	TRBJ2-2	CASSPPVTNTGELFF
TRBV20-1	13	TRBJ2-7	CSATSGREYEQYF
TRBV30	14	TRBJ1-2	CASNRDRSLYGYTF
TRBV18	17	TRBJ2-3	CASSPVPAGLGTDTQYF
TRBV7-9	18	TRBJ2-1	CASSLPAWTSGMYNEQFF
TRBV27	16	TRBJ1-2	CASSSPLRGANYGYTF
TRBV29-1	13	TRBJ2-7	CSVNPSGGDEQYF
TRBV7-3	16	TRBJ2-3	CASSWGGAPSTDTQYF
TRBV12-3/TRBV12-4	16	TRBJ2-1	CASSPPGTGWEVRQFF
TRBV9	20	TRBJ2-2	CASSPRTSGRAEGGTGELFF
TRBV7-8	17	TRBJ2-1	CASSTRLAGSSYNEQFF
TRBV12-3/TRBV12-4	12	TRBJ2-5	CASTDTGETQYF
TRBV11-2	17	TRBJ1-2	CASSSVRTGDVNYGYTF
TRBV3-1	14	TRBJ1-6	CASGGQGDNSPLHF
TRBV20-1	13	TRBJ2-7	CSVQDTPRYEQYF
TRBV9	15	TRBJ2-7	CASSVGSGRAYEQYF
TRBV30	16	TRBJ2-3	CAWKSGLAGVTDTQYF
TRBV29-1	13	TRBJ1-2	CSVDPGRNYGYTF
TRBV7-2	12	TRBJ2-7	CASSPRRGEQYF
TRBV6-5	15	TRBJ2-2	CASSYISATVGELFF
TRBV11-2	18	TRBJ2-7	CASSLEEGAGVGIYEQYF
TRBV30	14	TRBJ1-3	CAWSQWDRGNTIYF
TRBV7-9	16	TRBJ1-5	CASSFGPRGQGQPQHF
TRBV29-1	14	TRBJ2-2	CSVVRGVNTGELFF
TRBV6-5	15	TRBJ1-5	CASSTGTGSYQPQHF
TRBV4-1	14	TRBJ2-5	CASSQDRKVGTQYF
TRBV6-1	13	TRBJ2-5	CASSGDRGETQYF
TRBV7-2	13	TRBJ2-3	CASSLAGSRAQYF
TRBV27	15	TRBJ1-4	CASGVGTVGGEKLFF
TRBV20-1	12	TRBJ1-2	CSARRALEGYTF
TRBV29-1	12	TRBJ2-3	CSGVTATDTQYF
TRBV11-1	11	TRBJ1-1	CASTTGSEAFF
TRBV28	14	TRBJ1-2	CASSPQMGDWGYTF
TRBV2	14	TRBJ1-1	CASSGGGMNTEAFF
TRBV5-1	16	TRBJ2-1	CASRSLAGGSYNEQFF
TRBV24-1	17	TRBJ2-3	CATSDYSGSERTDTQYF
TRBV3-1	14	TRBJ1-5	CASSQVLGSNPQHF
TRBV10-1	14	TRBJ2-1	CASSELVTSGEQFF
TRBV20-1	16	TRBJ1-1	CSARDRGQGADTEAFF
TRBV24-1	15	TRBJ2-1	CATSVGGRTYNEQFF
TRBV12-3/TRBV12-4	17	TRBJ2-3	CASTITSPPPETDTQYF
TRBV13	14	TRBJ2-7	CASSSRGWSYEQYF
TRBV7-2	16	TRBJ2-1	CAGTIVAGGPNNEQFF
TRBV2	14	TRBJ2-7	CASSAGTGDPEQYF
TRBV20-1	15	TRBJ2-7	CSARDPEGQYYEQYF
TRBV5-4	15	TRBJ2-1	CASSRPSGSISEQFF
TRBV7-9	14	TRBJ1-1	CASSLGTGNYEAFF